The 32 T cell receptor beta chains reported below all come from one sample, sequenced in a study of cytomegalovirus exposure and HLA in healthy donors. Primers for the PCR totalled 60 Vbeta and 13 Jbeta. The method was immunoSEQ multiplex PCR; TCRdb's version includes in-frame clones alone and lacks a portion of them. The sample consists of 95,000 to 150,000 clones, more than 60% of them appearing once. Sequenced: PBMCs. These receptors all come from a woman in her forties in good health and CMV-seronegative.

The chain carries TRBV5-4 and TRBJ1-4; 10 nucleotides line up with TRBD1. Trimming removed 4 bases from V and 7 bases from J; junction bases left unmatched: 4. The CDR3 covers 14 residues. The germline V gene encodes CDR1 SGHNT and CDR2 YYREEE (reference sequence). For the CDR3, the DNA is TGTGCCAGCAGCCTACGGGACAGGGGTGAAAAACTGTTTTTT. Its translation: CASSLRDRGEKLFF.

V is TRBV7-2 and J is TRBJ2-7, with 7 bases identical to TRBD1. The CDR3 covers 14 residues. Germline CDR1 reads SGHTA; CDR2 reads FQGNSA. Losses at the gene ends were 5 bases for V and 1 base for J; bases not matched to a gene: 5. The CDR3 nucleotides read TGTGCCAGCAGCCCGACGACAGGGTCCTACGAGCAGTACTTC. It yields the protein CASSPTTGSYEQYF.

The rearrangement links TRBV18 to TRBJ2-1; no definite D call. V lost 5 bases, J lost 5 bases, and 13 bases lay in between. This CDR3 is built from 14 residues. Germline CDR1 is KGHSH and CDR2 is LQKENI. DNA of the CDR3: TGTGCCAGCTCAGCGACCGGCACTAACAATGAGCAGTTCTTC. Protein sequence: CASSATGTNNEQFF. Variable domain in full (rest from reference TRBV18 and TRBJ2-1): NAGVMQNPRHLVRRRGQEARLRCSPMKGHSHVYWYRQLPEEGLKFMVYLQKENIIDESGMPKERFSAEFPKEGPSILRIQQVVRGDSAAYFCASSATGTNNEQFFGPGTRLTVL.

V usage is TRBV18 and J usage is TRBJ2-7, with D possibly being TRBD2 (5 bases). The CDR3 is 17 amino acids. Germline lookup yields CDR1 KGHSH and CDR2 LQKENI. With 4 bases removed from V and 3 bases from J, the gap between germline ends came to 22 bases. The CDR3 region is CASSQASTLSGYYEQYF. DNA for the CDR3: TGTGCCAGCTCACAGGCTAGCACCCTATCGGGATACTACGAGCAGTACTTC.

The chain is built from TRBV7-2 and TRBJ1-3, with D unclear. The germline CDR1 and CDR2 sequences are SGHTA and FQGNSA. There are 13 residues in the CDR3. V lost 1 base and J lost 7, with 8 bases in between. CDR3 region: CASSLGRVNTIYF. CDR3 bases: TGTGCCAGCAGCTTAGGGAGGGTGAACACCATATATTTT.

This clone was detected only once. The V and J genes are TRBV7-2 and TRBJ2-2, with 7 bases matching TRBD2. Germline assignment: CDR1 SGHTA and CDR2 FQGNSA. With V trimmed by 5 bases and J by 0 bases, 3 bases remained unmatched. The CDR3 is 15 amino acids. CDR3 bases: TGTGCCAGCAGCAGGGACTACGCGAACACCGGGGAGCTGTTTTTT. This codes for CASSRDYANTGELFF.

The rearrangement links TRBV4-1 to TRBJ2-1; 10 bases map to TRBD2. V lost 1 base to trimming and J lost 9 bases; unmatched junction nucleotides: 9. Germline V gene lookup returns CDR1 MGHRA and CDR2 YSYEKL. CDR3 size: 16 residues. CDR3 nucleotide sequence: TGCGCCAGCAGCCAAGTTCTAGCGGGGGAGGTGGGTGAGCAGTTCTTC. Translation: CASSQVLAGEVGEQFF.

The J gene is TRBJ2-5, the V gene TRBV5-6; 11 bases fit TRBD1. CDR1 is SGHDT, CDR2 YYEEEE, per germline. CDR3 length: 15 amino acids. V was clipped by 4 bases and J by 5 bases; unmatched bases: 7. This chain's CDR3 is CASSGRDRGDETQYF. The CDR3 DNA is TGTGCCAGCAGCGGCCGGGACAGGGGGGACGAGACCCAGTACTTC.

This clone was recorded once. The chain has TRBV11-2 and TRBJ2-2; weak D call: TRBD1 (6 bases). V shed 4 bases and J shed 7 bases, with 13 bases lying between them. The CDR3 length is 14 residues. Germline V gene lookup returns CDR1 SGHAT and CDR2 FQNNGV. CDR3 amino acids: CASSSVRGRGELFF. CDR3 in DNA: TGTGCCAGCAGCTCCGTCAGGGGCCGCGGGGAGCTGTTTTTT.

CDR3 loop: CASSILTGAGYGYTF. The CDR3 nucleotides read TGTGCCAGTAGTATACTGACAGGGGCTGGCTATGGCTACACCTTC. The chain recombines TRBV19 with TRBJ1-2; TRBD1 agrees at 8 bases. The V and J ends lost 2 bases and 4 bases, in that order; junction bases with no gene match: 6. Germline CDR1 reads LNHDA; CDR2 reads SQIVND (reference sequence). This CDR3 region has 15 residues. The full variable domain, in which reference TRBV19 and TRBJ1-2 provide the parts outside the CDR3, is DGGITQSPKYLFRKEGQNVTLSCEQNLNHDAMYWYRQDPGQGLRLIYYSQIVNDFQKGDIAEGYSVSREKKESFPLTVTSAQKNPTAFYLCASSILTGAGYGYTFGSGTRLTVV.

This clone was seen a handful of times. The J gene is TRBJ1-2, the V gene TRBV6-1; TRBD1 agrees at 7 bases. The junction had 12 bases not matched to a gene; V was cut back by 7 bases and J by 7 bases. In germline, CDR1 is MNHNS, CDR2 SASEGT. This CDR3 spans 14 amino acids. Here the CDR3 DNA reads TGTGCCAGCAAAATACAGGGGATTCAGGGTGGCTACACCTTC. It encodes CASKIQGIQGGYTF.

In nucleotides, the CDR3 is TGTGCCAGCAGTCCCTGGGACAGTTTACACTACGAGCAGTACTTC. It translates to CASSPWDSLHYEQYF. V gene TRBV6-5 combines with J gene TRBJ2-7; 7 bases are a match to TRBD1. The V segment lost 5 bases and the J segment 3 bases; nucleotides outside the gene matches: 10. Germline lookup yields CDR1 MNHEY and CDR2 SVGAGI. This CDR3 has 15 residues.

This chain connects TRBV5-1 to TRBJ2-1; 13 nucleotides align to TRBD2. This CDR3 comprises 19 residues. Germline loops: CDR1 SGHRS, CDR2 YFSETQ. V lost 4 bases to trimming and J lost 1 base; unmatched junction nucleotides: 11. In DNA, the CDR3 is TGCGCCAGCAGCCCCATCGGGACTAGCGGGGCCCCTTCCTACAATGAGCAGTTCTTC. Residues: CASSPIGTSGAPSYNEQFF.

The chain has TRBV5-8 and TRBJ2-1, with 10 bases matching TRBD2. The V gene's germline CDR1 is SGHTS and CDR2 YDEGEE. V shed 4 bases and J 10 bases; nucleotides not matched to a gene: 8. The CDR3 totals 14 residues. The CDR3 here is CASSPGLALLEQFF. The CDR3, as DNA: TGTGCCAGCAGCCCGGGACTAGCGCTATTGGAGCAGTTCTTC.

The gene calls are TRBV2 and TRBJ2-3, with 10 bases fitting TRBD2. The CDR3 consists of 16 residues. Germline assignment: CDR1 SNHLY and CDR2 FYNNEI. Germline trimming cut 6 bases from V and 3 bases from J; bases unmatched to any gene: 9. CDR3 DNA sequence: TGTGCCAGCAGGGAAAGGTTACTAGCGGGGACAGATACGCAGTATTTT. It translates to CASRERLLAGTDTQYF.

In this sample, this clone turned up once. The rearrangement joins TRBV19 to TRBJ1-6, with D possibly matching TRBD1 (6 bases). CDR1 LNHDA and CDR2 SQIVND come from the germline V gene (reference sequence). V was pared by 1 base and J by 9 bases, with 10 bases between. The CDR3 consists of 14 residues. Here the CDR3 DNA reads TGTGCCAGTAGTATAGGCAGGGGCGGTTCACCCCTCCACTTT. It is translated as CASSIGRGGSPLHF.

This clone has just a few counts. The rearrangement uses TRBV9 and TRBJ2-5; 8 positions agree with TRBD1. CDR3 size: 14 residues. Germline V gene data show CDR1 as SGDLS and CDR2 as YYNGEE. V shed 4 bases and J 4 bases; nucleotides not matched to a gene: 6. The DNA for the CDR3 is TGTGCCAGCAGCTCGACAGGGGTGGGAGAGACCCAGTACTTC. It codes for CASSSTGVGETQYF.

DNA for the CDR3: TGTGCCAGCAGCCAAGTCTACGCCTATGGCTACACCTTC. Translated, it gives CASSQVYAYGYTF. The chain is built from TRBV14 and TRBJ1-2; D unresolved. Germline assignment: CDR1 SGHDN and CDR2 FVKESK. Between the trimmed V and J ends, which lost 1 base and 4 bases, there was a span of 7 bases. The CDR3 length is 13 residues.

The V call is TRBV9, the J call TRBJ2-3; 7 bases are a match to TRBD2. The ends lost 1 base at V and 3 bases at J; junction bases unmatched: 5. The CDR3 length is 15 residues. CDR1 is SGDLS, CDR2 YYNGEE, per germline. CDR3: CASSVWEGRTDTQYF. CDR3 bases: TGTGCCAGCAGCGTATGGGAGGGTAGGACAGATACGCAGTATTTT.

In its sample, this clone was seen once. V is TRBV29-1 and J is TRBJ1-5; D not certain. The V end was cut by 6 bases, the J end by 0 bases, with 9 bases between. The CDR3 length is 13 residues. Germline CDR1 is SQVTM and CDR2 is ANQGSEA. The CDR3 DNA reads TGCAGCGTGGTACAGAGTAGCAATCAGCCCCAGCATTTT. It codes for CSVVQSSNQPQHF.

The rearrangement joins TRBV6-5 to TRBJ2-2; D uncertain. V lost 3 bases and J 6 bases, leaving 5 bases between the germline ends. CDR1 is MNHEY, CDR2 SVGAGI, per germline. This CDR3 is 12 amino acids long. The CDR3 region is CASSYLSGELFF. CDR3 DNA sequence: TGTGCCAGCAGTTATTTATCCGGGGAGCTGTTTTTT.

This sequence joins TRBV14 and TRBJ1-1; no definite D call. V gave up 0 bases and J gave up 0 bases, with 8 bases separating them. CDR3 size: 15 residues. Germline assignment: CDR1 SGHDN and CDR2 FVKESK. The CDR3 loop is CASSQENILNTEAFF. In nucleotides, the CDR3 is TGTGCCAGCAGCCAAGAAAATATCCTGAACACTGAAGCTTTCTTT.

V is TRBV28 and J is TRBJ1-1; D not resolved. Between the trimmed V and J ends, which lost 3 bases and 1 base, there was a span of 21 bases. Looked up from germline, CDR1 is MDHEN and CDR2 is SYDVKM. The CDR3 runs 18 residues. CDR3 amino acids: CASSFLIALEGWNTEAFF. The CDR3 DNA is TGTGCCAGCAGTTTCCTTATAGCCCTAGAGGGTTGGAACACTGAAGCTTTCTTT.

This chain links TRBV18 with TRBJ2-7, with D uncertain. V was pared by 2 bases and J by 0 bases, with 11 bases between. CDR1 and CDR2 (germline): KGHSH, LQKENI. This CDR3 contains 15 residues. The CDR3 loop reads CASSPRSESSYEQYF. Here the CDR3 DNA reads TGTGCCAGCTCACCAAGGTCGGAGAGCTCCTACGAGCAGTACTTC.

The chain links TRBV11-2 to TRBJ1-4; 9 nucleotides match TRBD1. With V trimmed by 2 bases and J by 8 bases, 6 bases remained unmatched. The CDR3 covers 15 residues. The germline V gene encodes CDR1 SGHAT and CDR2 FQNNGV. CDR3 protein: CASSLQQGAQEKLFF. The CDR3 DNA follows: TGTGCCAGCAGCTTACAACAGGGGGCCCAGGAAAAACTGTTTTTT.

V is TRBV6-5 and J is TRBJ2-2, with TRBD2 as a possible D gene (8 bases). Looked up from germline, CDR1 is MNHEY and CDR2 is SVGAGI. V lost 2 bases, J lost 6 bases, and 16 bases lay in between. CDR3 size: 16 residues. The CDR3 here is CASSYLPGGGSGELFF. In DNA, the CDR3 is TGTGCCAGCAGTTACCTCCCGGGAGGGGGCTCCGGGGAGCTGTTTTTT.

CDR3 sequence: CASSVGGGDTQYF. CDR3 nucleotides: TGTGCCAGCAGCGTAGGAGGAGGCGATACGCAGTATTTT. The rearrangement links TRBV9 to TRBJ2-3; D might be TRBD2 (5 bases). The length of the CDR3 is 13 residues. V dropped 0 bases and J dropped 6 bases, with 8 bases sitting between them. The V gene's germline CDR1 is SGDLS and CDR2 YYNGEE. Filled out from reference TRBV9 and TRBJ2-3, the complete variable domain reads DSGVTQTPKHLITATGQRVTLRCSPRSGDLSVYWYQQSLDQGLQFLIQYYNGEERAKGNILERFSAQQFPDLHSELNLSSLELGDSALYFCASSVGGGDTQYFGPGTRLTVL.

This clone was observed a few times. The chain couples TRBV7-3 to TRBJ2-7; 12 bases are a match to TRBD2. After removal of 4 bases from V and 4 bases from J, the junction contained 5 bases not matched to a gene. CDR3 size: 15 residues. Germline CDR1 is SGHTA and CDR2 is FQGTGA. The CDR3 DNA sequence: TGTGCCAGCAGCTCCCTGACTAGCGGGAGATACGAGCAGTACTTC. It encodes CASSSLTSGRYEQYF.

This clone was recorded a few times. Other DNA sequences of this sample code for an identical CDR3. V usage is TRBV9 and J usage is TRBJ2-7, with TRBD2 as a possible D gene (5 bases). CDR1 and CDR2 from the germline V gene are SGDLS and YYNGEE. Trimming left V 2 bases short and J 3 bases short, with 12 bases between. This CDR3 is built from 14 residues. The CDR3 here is CASSVGLAIYEQYF. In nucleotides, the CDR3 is TGTGCCAGCAGCGTGGGATTAGCGATCTACGAGCAGTACTTC.

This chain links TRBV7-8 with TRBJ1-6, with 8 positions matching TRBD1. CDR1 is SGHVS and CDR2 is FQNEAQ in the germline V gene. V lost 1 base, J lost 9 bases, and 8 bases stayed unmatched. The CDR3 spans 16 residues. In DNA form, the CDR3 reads TGTGCCAGCAGCTTAGTGGCCAGGGGGCAAGGTTCACCCCTCCACTTT. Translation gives CASSLVARGQGSPLHF.

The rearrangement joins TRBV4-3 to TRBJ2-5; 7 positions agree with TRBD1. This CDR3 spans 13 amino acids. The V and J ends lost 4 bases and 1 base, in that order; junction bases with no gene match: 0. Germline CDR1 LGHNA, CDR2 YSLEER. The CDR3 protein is CASSRDSQETQYF. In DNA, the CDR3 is TGCGCCAGCAGCCGGGACAGCCAAGAGACCCAGTACTTC.

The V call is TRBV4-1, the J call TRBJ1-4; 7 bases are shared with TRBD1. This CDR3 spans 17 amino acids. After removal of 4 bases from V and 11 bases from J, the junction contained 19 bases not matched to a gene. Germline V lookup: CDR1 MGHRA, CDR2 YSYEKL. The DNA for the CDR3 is TGCGCCAGCAGCCCCCTTCGAATACAGGGGCCCGTAGGTAAACTGTTTTTT. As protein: CASSPLRIQGPVGKLFF.